This TCR beta chain was observed in a study of T cells in Graves' hyperthyroidism and ophthalmopathy (dated by TCRdb to about 2019). Study-wide context: Peripheral blood was collected at initial diagnosis, before any treatment. The paper describes TCR Vbeta CDR3 sequencing of roughly 130 peripheral blood samples, made up of 43 ophthalmopathy patients, around 73 hyperthyroidism patients and 17 progressor patients. The study also compared thyroid tissue and blood T-cell repertoires from a handful of Graves' hyperthyroidism patients. The 75 to 100 discovery patients were randomly split 7:3 into training and test sets. Once sampling was done, hyperthyroidism patients were given methimazole at a starting dose of 30 mg daily, whereas ophthalmopathy patients were given high-dose intravenous methylprednisolone. To identify distinguishing TCR V-J signatures, a discovery cohort of around 100 patients was used, comprising 43 with Graves' ophthalmopathy and around 57 with stable Graves' hyperthyroidism. Prospective prediction of ophthalmopathy was tested in an independent validation cohort of 18 to 20 hyperthyroidism patients and 15 to 17 patients who later progressed to ophthalmopathy.

TCR beta CDR3 regions were amplified from RNA transcripts. A first-round RT-PCR of the TCR CDR3 used the HTBI primer set with the Qiagen OneStep RT-PCR kit. A second multiplex PCR round built the libraries, followed by size selection and purification. Sequencing of the libraries was done on an Illumina HiSeq2000 using paired-end 100 bp reads. In the source study's methods: SOAPnuke was used to process the raw data, with reads discarded if the reads contained adapters or uncalled bases, had a mean Phred below 15, or lacked an exact constant-primer or identifier match. COPE v1.2.5 was used to merge the high-quality paired reads, and each unique nucleotide sequence was defined as a clonotype. MiTCR v1.1 was used to align the clonotypes against IMGT TRBV, TRBD and TRBJ reference segments. Analysis was restricted to V-J combinations with a frequency above 0.0001, which covered just over 98% of repertoires. A TCS score was defined as the ratio of F50 (clonal expansion) to E x V (chaos), with BLOSUM62-based TCRdist applied between CDR3 peptides within each V-J. Welch's t-statistics and random forest reduced around 550 V-J features to 10 to 15, which were used in a naive Bayes classifier (R e1071). Using fastp trimming at Q25 and MiXCR clonotype assembly, TCRdb reanalyzed the public sequencing data and kept in-frame beta chains. Every CDR3 protein is listed once, alongside the most common genes and DNA of its rows. TCRdb, not the authors, supplied the V and J calls. The sample data list under 350,000 distinct CDR3 sequences, and around 20% of these were observed just once. Together, the top ten hold 50% to 65% of the sample.

About this clonotype: Its antigen specificity is not known. No qualities accompany the bases; no much larger clone lies one base away.

Overall results and qualifications from the work: Sample size was not statistically predetermined, and blinding of investigators to group allocation was not performed. In validation, the model predicted progression to ophthalmopathy a median of about 6 months before onset, with about 71% sensitivity and 72.22% specificity. Most expanded thyroid clonotypes (frequency above 0.001) were also detected in blood, a finding suggesting that blood repertoires may reflect thyroid immune responses. In cross-validation, a model built on a 13 V-J signature told ophthalmopathy apart from stable hyperthyroidism with under 90% sensitivity and about 81% specificity, and in testing the same model reached 80%/75%.

Trimming removed 5 bases from V and 0 bases from J, leaving 14 bases between the germline ends. Reading from cysteine to phenylalanine, the CDR3 counts 16 amino acids. Here the CDR3 DNA is all that survives: 48 bases in frame from base 1. A patient counted as having stable Graves' hyperthyroidism if no progression to ophthalmopathy occurred over 18 months of follow-up. Hyperthyroidism patients were aged 18 to 65 years and newly diagnosed, with disease duration of less than 2 months. Patients with uncontrolled infections, other autoimmune diseases, pregnancy or lactation were excluded. Diagnoses were based on clinical symptoms, serum thyroxine and TRAb, thyroid ultrasound and orbital computed tomography. Ficoll-Paque density gradient centrifugation was used to isolate PBMCs from 9.5 to 10 ml of fresh peripheral blood. Trizol reagent was used to extract total RNA, and RNA quality was then checked on an Agilent 2100 Bioanalyzer.

This TCR came from a woman in her forties or fifties with Graves' hyperthyroidism. The V and J segments used are TRBV12-3 or TRBV12-4 and TRBJ2-1; the D element might be TRBD1 or TRBD2, as each aligns at 6 bases. Sequenced material: blood. In nucleotide form, the sequence is TGTGCCAGCAGTGGGGGGACAATGAGCTCCTACAATGAGCAGTTCTTC. This translates into CASSGGTMSSYNEQFF.